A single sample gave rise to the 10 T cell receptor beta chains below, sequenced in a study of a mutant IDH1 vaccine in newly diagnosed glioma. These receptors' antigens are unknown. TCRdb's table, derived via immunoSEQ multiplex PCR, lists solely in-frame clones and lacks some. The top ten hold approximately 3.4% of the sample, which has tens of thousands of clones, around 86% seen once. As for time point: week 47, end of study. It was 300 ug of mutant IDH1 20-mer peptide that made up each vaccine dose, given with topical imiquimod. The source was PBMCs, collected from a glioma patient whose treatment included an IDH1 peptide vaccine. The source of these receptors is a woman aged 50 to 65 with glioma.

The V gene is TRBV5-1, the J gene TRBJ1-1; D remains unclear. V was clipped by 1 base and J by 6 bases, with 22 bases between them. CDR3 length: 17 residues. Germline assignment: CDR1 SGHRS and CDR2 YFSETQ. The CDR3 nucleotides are TGCGCCAGCAGCTTGTTTTCTTTTCCCCGCACGAGCGCTGAAGCTTTCTTT. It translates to CASSLFSFPRTSAEAFF.

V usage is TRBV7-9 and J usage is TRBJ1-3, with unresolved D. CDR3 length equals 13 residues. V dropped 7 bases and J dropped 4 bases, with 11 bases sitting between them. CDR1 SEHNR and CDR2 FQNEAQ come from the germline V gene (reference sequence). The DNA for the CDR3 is TGTGCCAGCACGGCAGCGGGCGGAAACACCATATATTTT. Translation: CASTAAGGNTIYF.

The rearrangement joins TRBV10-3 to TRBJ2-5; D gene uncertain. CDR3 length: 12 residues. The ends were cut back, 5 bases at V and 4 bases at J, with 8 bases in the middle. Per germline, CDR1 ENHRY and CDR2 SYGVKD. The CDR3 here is CAISPSGETQYF. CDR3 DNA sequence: TGTGCCATCAGTCCTTCTGGAGAGACCCAGTACTTC.

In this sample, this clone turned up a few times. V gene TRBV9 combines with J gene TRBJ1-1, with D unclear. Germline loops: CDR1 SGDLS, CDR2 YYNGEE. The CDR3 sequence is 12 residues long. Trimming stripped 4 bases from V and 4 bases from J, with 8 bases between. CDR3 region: CASSRESTEAFF. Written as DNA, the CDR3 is TGTGCCAGCAGCCGGGAGAGCACTGAAGCTTTCTTT.

CDR3 amino acids: CASSMGQPGSGNTIYF. The CDR3 DNA reads as TGTGCCAGCAGCATGGGACAGCCGGGGTCTGGAAACACCATATATTTT. J is TRBJ1-3 and V is TRBV7-8; TRBD1 matches 7 bases. The trim removed 5 bases at V and 1 base at J, leaving 8 bases unmatched. The CDR3 length is 16 residues. CDR1 SGHVS and CDR2 FQNEAQ come from the germline V gene.

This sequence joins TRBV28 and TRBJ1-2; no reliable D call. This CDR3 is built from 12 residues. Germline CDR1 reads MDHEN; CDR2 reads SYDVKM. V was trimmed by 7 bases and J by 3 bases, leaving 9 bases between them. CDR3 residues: CASTTLDYGYTF. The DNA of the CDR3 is TGTGCCAGCACCACATTGGACTATGGCTACACCTTC.

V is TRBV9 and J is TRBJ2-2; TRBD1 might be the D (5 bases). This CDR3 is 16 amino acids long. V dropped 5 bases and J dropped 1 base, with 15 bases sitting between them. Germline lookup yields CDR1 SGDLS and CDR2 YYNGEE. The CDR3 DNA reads TGTGCCAGCAGTCTCACCCAGGGATGGAACACCGGGGAGCTGTTTTTT. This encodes CASSLTQGWNTGELFF.

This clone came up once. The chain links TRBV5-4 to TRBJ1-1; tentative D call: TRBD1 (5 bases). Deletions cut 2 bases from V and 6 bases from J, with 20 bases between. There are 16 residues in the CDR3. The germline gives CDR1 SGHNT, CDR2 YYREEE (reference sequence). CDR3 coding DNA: TGTGCCAGCAGCTTCCCCCCCGGGGACCCAAGACCTGAAGCTTTCTTT. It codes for CASSFPPGDPRPEAFF.

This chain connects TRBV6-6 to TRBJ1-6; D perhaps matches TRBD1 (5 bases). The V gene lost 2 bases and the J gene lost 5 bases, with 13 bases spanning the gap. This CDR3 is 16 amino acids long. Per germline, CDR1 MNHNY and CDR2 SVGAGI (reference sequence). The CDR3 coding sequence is TGTGCCAGCAGTTACCCCGGGGGAGGGGATAATTCACCCCTCCACTTT. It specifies CASSYPGGGDNSPLHF.

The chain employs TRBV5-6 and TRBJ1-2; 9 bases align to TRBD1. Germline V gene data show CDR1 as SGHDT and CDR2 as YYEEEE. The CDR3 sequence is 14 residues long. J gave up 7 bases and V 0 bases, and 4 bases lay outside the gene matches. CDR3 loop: CASSLGTGVAGYTF. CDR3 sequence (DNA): TGTGCCAGCAGCTTGGGGACAGGGGTGGCTGGCTACACCTTC. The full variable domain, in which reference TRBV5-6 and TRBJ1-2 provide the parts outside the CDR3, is DAGVTQSPTHLIKTRGQQVTLRCSPKSGHDTVSWYQQALGQGPQFIFQYYEEEERQRGNFPDRFSGHQFPNYSSELNVNALLLGDSALYLCASSLGTGVAGYTFGSGTRLTVV.